Each of the 15 T cell receptor beta chains below was sequenced from the same sample in a study of shared clonotypes between healthy human individuals. TCRdb's copy holds only in-frame clones and misses some; the assay was immunoSEQ multiplex PCR. Of roughly 700,000 clones detected, over 65% appear once; the ten largest clones hold under 2%. Sequenced input: memory CD4+ T cells sorted from blood. As for subset: CD45RA-negative fraction. The receptors stem from a woman aged 30 to 39 in good health.

The chain couples TRBV7-3 to TRBJ2-5; 11 bases fit TRBD2. The CDR3 sequence is 15 residues long. Germline assignment: CDR1 SGHTA and CDR2 FQGTGA. The V and J ends lost 4 bases and 0 bases, in that order; junction bases with no gene match: 1. DNA of the CDR3: TGTGCCAGCAGCTCGGGACTAGCGGACCAAGAGACCCAGTACTTC. Its translation: CASSSGLADQETQYF.

The V and J genes are TRBV6-1 and TRBJ1-5; TRBD1 matches 7 bases. This CDR3 has 13 amino acids. Germline CDR1 MNHNS, CDR2 SASEGT. V lost 9 bases, J lost 15 bases, and 17 bases stayed unmatched. The DNA of the CDR3 is TGTGCCAGTATATCGACGGGTCAGGGGGGTTTGCATTTT. This encodes CASISTGQGGLHF.

The chain employs TRBV20-1 and TRBJ2-1, with D unresolved. Germline assignment: CDR1 DFQATT and CDR2 SNEGSKA (reference sequence). V was pared by 6 bases and J by 12 bases, with 15 bases between. The CDR3 extends over 11 amino acids. The CDR3 bases are TGCAGTGCGCACCTAGGTTCGGGGCAGTTCTTC. Amino acids: CSAHLGSGQFF.

The chain uses TRBV7-9 and TRBJ1-2; 9 positions agree with TRBD1. V gave up 2 bases and J gave up 7 bases; unmatched junction bases: 11. There are 16 residues in the CDR3. Germline CDR1 reads SEHNR; CDR2 reads FQNEAQ (reference sequence). Here the CDR3 DNA reads TGTGCCAGCAGCTTAAAAAAACAGGGGGCTGGGAGTGGCTACACCTTC. Amino acid sequence: CASSLKKQGAGSGYTF.

This clone appeared a single time. The chain links TRBV7-6 to TRBJ2-5, with D hard to call. The last part of the DNA fits TRBJ2-7 better; the J call may be wrong. This CDR3 has 14 amino acids. Germline V gives CDR1 SGHVS, CDR2 FNYEAQ. The CDR3 here is CASSYGLRGSEQYF. In DNA form, the CDR3 reads TGTGCCAGCAGCTACGGGCTTCGCGGCTCCGAGCAGTACTTC.

This clone was seen just once. This CDR3 is CACRGGDNIGNEQFF. As DNA, the CDR3 is TGCGCCTGCCGCGGGGGCGATAACATCGGGAATGAGCAGTTCTTC. V usage is TRBV5-1 and J usage is TRBJ2-1; possibly TRBD2 for D (7 bases). This CDR3 contains 15 residues. The germline V gene has CDR1 SGHRS and CDR2 YFSETQ. Trimming stripped 10 bases from V and 7 bases from J, with 24 bases between.

The sample holds a few counts of this clone. The chain recombines TRBV5-1 with TRBJ2-2; 11 bases align to TRBD2. Germline CDR1 SGHRS, CDR2 YFSETQ. The CDR3 length is 19 residues. Trimming cost V 4 bases and J 6 bases; bases outside gene matches: 17. Here the CDR3 DNA reads TGCGCCAGCAGCCCTGGTAGAAATAGCGGGAGGGCCCCCGCCGGGGAGCTGTTTTTT. Translating it yields CASSPGRNSGRAPAGELFF.

The CDR3 region is CASSSGGGTTYNEQFF. The CDR3 coding sequence is TGTGCCAGCAGCTCAGGGGGGGGAACGACGTACAATGAGCAGTTCTTC. V and J are TRBV5-4 and TRBJ2-1; D could derive from TRBD1 or TRBD2 (7 bases each). There are 16 residues in the CDR3. The ends were cut back, 3 bases at V and 4 bases at J, with 17 bases in the middle. Germline V gene data show CDR1 as SGHNT and CDR2 as YYREEE (reference sequence).

This chain's CDR3 is CASSSTEMSGRNEQYF. CDR3 sequence (DNA): TGTGCCAGCAGCTCTACAGAGATGAGCGGGAGAAACGAGCAGTACTTC. This chain uses TRBV5-4 with TRBJ2-7; 8 bases align to TRBD2. Germline assignment: CDR1 SGHNT and CDR2 YYREEE (reference sequence). This CDR3 contains 16 residues. V shed 3 bases, J shed 5 bases, and the junction held 13 bases outside the gene matches.

The V and J genes are TRBV6-5 and TRBJ2-7, with 10 bases lining up with TRBD1. CDR1 and CDR2 (germline): MNHEY, SVGAGI. The CDR3 runs 15 residues. After removal of 0 bases from V and 4 bases from J, the junction contained 3 bases not matched to a gene. CDR3 sequence reads: CASSYSDRGNYEQYF. DNA for the CDR3: TGTGCCAGCAGTTACTCGGACAGGGGGAATTACGAGCAGTACTTC.

V usage is TRBV10-3 and J usage is TRBJ2-4, with unresolved D. This CDR3 has 16 amino acids. V gave up 6 bases and J gave up 1 base, with 16 bases separating them. Germline CDR1 and CDR2: ENHRY and SYGVKD. The CDR3 sequence: CAISAIPAEAKNIQYF. CDR3 nucleotides: TGTGCCATCAGCGCCATCCCAGCCGAGGCCAAAAACATTCAGTACTTC.

In its sample, this clone was seen a few times. V gene TRBV25-1 combines with J gene TRBJ2-5, with D perhaps given as TRBD1 or TRBD2 (6 bases each). V lost 6 bases and J 2 bases, leaving 22 bases between the germline ends. Germline values: CDR1 MGHDK, CDR2 SYGVNS. The CDR3 loop spans 17 amino acids. CDR3 in amino acids: CASSGGHGYQEQETQYF. CDR3 sequence (DNA): TGTGCCAGCAGCGGGGGACACGGGTATCAAGAACAAGAGACCCAGTACTTC.

The J gene is TRBJ2-7, the V gene TRBV7-9, with TRBD1 as a possible D gene (6 bases). CDR3 length: 14 amino acids. Trimming shortened V by 4 bases and J by 3 bases, and 13 bases separated the two germline ends. The germline V gene encodes CDR1 SEHNR and CDR2 FQNEAQ (reference sequence). The CDR3 nucleotides read TGTGCCAGCAGCTCCCGACAGGACAACTACGAGCAGTACTTC. It specifies CASSSRQDNYEQYF.

This clone was recorded a few times. This rearrangement joins TRBV19 to TRBJ2-3; no definite D call. The CDR3 spans 14 residues. CDR1 and CDR2 from the germline V gene are LNHDA and SQIVND (reference sequence). V lost 5 bases and J lost 2, with 11 bases in between. CDR3 residues: CASSPNYNTDTQYF. The CDR3, as DNA: TGTGCCAGTAGTCCAAACTACAACACAGATACGCAGTATTTT.

The sample holds a few counts of this clone. The chain recombines TRBV5-4 with TRBJ2-1; 13 bases agree with TRBD2. Germline loops: CDR1 SGHNT, CDR2 YYREEE (reference sequence). V gave up 4 bases and J gave up 10 bases; unmatched junction bases: 8. The length of the CDR3 is 15 residues. The CDR3 sequence is CASSHLLAGGREQFF. The CDR3 DNA is TGTGCCAGCAGCCACTTACTAGCGGGAGGGCGAGAGCAGTTCTTC.